These T cell receptor beta chains were read from a single sample in a study of read filtering for tumor transcriptome and immune sequencing. MiXCR was run by TCRdb on the reads, yielding one entry per CDR3 protein. The data show about 93,000 distinct CDR3 sequences, roughly 21% seen once. The specimen was a population of CD138-negative cells sorted from bone marrow. These receptors were taken from a donor aged 40 or older with multiple myeloma. The CDR3 runs from the conserved cysteine through the conserved F or W. The D gene is left open where the match is weak. Size values are once, few and many counts, or a class for expanded clones, and some rows have none.

J | size | D | V | DNA | CDR3
TRBJ2-5 | many | TRBD1 | TRBV20-1 | TGCAGTGCTAGGGACAGGGATTTAGAGACCCAGTACTTC | CSARDRDLETQYF
TRBJ2-2 | few | TRBD2 | TRBV7-8 | TGTGCCAGCAGACCCAGACCGGGACTAGCGCCGAACACCGGGGAGCTGTTTTTT | CASRPRPGLAPNTGELFF
TRBJ1-4 | . | TRBD1 | TRBV13 | TGTGCCAGCAGCTTATACGGGACAGGAAATTCGGAACTGTTTTTT | CASSLYGTGNSELFF
TRBJ1-2 | . | . | TRBV28 | TGTGCCAGCAGGGGCGGGGGGGGCTCCTATGGCTACACCTTC | CASRGGGGSYGYTF
TRBJ1-2 | many | . | TRBV29-1 | TGCAGCGTTCGGGGGCCGGGGGATGGCTACACCTTC | CSVRGPGDGYTF
TRBJ2-5 | . | . | TRBV12-3/TRBV12-4 | TGTGCCAGCACCCTAACCACTGGGACAGAGACCCAGTACTTC | CASTLTTGTETQYF
TRBJ2-7 | many | TRBD2 | TRBV5-1 | TGCGCCAGCAGTTTCAGCGGGGGGTTCTACGAGCAGTACTTC | CASSFSGGFYEQYF
TRBJ2-4 | many | TRBD2 | TRBV28 | TGTGCCAGCAGTTTCCGGGGGGTAGCCAAAAACATTCAGTACTTC | CASSFRGVAKNIQYF
TRBJ1-4 | . | . | TRBV5-6 | TGTGCCAGCAGCCCCACATCAACTAATGAAAAACTGTTTTTT | CASSPTSTNEKLFF
TRBJ2-5 | many | . | TRBV11-2 | TGTGCCAGCAGCTTAGTGTGGGGGTCGGAGACCCAGTACTTC | CASSLVWGSETQYF
TRBJ2-3 | many | . | TRBV9 | TGTGCCAGCAGCGCCGGACAGACTAGCACAGATACGCAGTATTTT | CASSAGQTSTDTQYF
TRBJ1-6 | many | . | TRBV12-3/TRBV12-4 | TGTGCCAGCAGACAGGGATCACCCCTCCACTTT | CASRQGSPLHF
TRBJ1-1 | many | . | TRBV4-1 | TGCGCCAGCAGCGACCGTGGTACGAACACTGAAGCTTTCTTT | CASSDRGTNTEAFF
TRBJ1-5 | . | TRBD1 | TRBV19 | TGTGCCAGTAGTACCGGACAGGGGGCAACTCAGCCCCAGCATTTT | CASSTGQGATQPQHF
TRBJ2-7 | . | . | TRBV2 | TGTGCCAGCAAAAGTGAAGGGCGGAGAAGCTACGAGCAGTACTTC | CASKSEGRRSYEQYF
TRBJ1-1 | few | TRBD1 | TRBV11-2 | TGTGCCAGCAGCTTTGGGACAGCTAACACTGAAGCTTTCTTT | CASSFGTANTEAFF
TRBJ2-4 | few | . | TRBV28 | TGTGCCAGCAGTACCCGGGACGCTAGAAACATTCAGTACTTC | CASSTRDARNIQYF
TRBJ1-2 | many | . | TRBV20-1 | TGCAGTGCTAGAGGGATAAGACAGGTCTACGACTATGGCTACACCTTC | CSARGIRQVYDYGYTF
TRBJ2-3 | few | TRBD2 | TRBV5-1 | TGCGCCAGCACCCGCGCGGGGGGGGGCACAGATACGCAGTATTTT | CASTRAGGGTDTQYF
TRBJ2-4 | many | . | TRBV28 | TGTGCCAGCAGTTTGTGGGCTGGGGGGCTAGCCAAAAACATTCAGTACTTC | CASSLWAGGLAKNIQYF
TRBJ2-5 | many | . | TRBV6-6 | TGTGCCAGCCAGGGAATGGAGACCCAGTACTTC | CASQGMETQYF
TRBJ1-1 | many | TRBD1 | TRBV4-2 | TGTGCCAGCAGCCGTGGACAGGGGAAAACTGAAGCTTTCTTT | CASSRGQGKTEAFF
TRBJ2-7 | many | . | TRBV29-1 | TGCAGCGTTGCTCCCAAGGGGATCGAGCAGTACTTC | CSVAPKGIEQYF
TRBJ2-6 | . | . | TRBV3-1 | TGTGCCAGCAACGCTAACTCTGGGGCCAACGCCCTGACTTTC | CASNANSGANALTF
TRBJ1-5 | many | . | TRBV20-1 | TGCAGTGCCCGGGCCGGAGAGGGACAGCCCCAGCATTTT | CSARAGEGQPQHF
TRBJ1-1 | . | . | TRBV29-1 | TGCAGCGTTGTTGAGCGGCGGAACACTGAAGCTTTCTTT | CSVVERRNTEAFF
TRBJ1-1 | many | . | TRBV7-2 | TGTGCCAGCAGCTTAGCATCTACAGGGAACACTGAAGCTTTCTTT | CASSLASTGNTEAFF
TRBJ1-1 | many | . | TRBV19 | TGTGCCCTAAATGGTAAAGGGAACACTGAAGCTTTCTTT | CALNGKGNTEAFF
TRBJ1-3 | . | TRBD1 | TRBV20-1 | TGCAGTGCCAGGGGGGGACGTGGAAACACCATATATTTT | CSARGGRGNTIYF
TRBJ2-7 | many | TRBD1 | TRBV20-1 | TGCAGTGCTAGCCCCGGAATACAGGGGAAAGAGCAGTACTTC | CSASPGIQGKEQYF
TRBJ2-3 | . | . | TRBV20-1 | TGCAGTCCTGACTTGGGTACAGATACGCAGTATTTT | CSPDLGTDTQYF
TRBJ2-3 | . | . | TRBV28 | TGTGCCAGCAGGGATCTGGCGGGGCGCACAGATACGCAGTATTTT | CASRDLAGRTDTQYF
TRBJ1-1 | . | . | TRBV7-3 | TGTGCCAGCAGCCCCAGCGGGACAATGAACACTGAAGCTTTCTTT | CASSPSGTMNTEAFF
TRBJ2-7 | many | TRBD1 | TRBV20-1 | TGCAGTGCAGCCGGGACAGGGAACTACGAGCAGTACTTC | CSAAGTGNYEQYF
TRBJ1-6 | many | . | TRBV20-1 | TGCAGTGCTAGAGGGAATTCACCCCTCCACTTT | CSARGNSPLHF
TRBJ1-1 | many | . | TRBV18 | TGTGCCAGCTCACCGAAGAACGGAGAAGCTTTCTTT | CASSPKNGEAFF
TRBJ1-1 | many | . | TRBV6-1 | TGTGCCATCTCGGGAGCGGGCCGATGGATGAACACTGAAGCTTTCTTT | CAISGAGRWMNTEAFF
TRBJ2-3 | few | . | TRBV11-2 | TGTGCCAGCAGCCTTCGTGGAGCGGATCAAGGCGATACGCAGTATTTT | CASSLRGADQGDTQYF
TRBJ1-6 | many | . | TRBV6-2/TRBV6-3 | TGTGCCAGCAGGGACTGGAATTCACCCCTCCACTTT | CASRDWNSPLHF
TRBJ1-1 | . | . | TRBV25-1 | TGTGCCAGCAGTCGGAACACTGAAGCTTCCTTT | CASSRNTEASF
TRBJ2-5 | many | TRBD2 | TRBV20-1 | TGCAGTGCCCGATCCGGGACTAGCGGGGGCGGATTCCAAGAGACCCAGTACTTC | CSARSGTSGGGFQETQYF